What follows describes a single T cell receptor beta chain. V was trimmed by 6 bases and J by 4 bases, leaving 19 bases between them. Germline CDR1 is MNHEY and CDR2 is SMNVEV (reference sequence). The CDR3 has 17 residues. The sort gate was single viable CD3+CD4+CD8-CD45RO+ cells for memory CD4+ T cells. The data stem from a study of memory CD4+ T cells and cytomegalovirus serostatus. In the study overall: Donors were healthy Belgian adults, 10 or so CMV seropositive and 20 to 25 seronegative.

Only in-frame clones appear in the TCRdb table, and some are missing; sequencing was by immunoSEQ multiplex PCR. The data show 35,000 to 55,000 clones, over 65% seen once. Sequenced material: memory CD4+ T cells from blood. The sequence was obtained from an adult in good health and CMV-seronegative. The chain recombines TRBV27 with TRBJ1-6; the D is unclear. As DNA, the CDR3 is TGTGCCAGCAGCCACAGCCGCAGCCGGGAGTATAATTCACCCCTCCACTTT. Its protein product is CASSHSRSREYNSPLHF.